The clone carrying this TCR beta chain has ten or more counts. The antigen is unknown. This record belongs to a study of T cells in Graves' hyperthyroidism and ophthalmopathy. Points from the study as a whole: Ophthalmopathy was identified by the model a median around 6.3 months ahead of onset. Most clonotypes expanded in the thyroid (above 0.001) were also present in blood.

RNA transcripts were the template for amplifying TCR beta CDR3 regions. RT-PCR in the first round (using the HTBI primer set) targeted the TCR CDR3. TCRdb called the multiplex PCR reads again in MiXCR, with one record for every CDR3 protein. The table records around 300,000 distinct CDR3 sequences, less than 20% of them present only once. The germline V and J ends were trimmed by 5 bases and 4 bases, with 20 bases remaining between them. CDR1 is LGHDT, CDR2 YNNKEL, per germline (reference sequence). CDR3 length equals 16 residues. This chain links TRBV3-1 with TRBJ2-5, with a possible D match to TRBD1 (7 bases). Sequences were obtained from blood. This TCR derives from a man aged 45-65 years with Graves' ophthalmopathy. The CDR3 loop reads CASSDVRTGLRETQYF. CDR3 nucleotides: TGTGCCAGCAGCGACGTGAGGACAGGACTACGAGAGACCCAGTACTTC.